This TCR beta chain is drawn from a study of blood T cell repertoires in COVID-19. Study overall: Nucleic acid was either cDNA or gDNA, and it came from T cells, B-cell-depleted T cells, or PBMCs.

Cohort placement rested on clinical history that participants reported themselves. Original data processing: Counts of nucleated cells, estimated from reference gene primer amplification, were obtained. Method: immunoSEQ multiplex PCR; TCRdb's copy keeps in-frame clones and lacks some. V, J and clone size are those of that table, while D and trimming were read from the DNA. The table has roughly 330,000 clones, about 87% seen once. This TCR was sampled from a woman in her thirties who had recovered from COVID-19. Sequencing used PBMCs or T cells enriched from blood (not recorded which).

The CDR3 bases are TGTGCCAGCAACCGCCGGGACAATAGCAATCAGCCCCAGCATTTT. Protein product: CASNRRDNSNQPQHF. The chain combines TRBV6-5 with TRBJ1-5, with TRBD1 as a possible D gene (6 bases). Germline V gene data show CDR1 as MNHEY and CDR2 as SVGAGI. V was shortened by 7 bases and J by 0 bases, with 13 bases between the two germline ends. This CDR3 is built from 15 residues.